This TCR beta chain stems from a study of T cells in Graves' hyperthyroidism and ophthalmopathy. The study, taken as a whole, reports: Model predictions of ophthalmopathy came a median roughly 6.4 months before onset. Ophthalmopathy could be told apart from stable hyperthyroidism with a 13 V-J model.

Reasons for excluding patients were uncontrolled infection, other autoimmune disease, pregnancy or lactation. Researchers took RNA transcripts and amplified the TCR beta CDR3 regions from them. Primed by the HTBI set, a first-round RT-PCR was run on the TCR CDR3. TCRdb fed the multiplex PCR reads into MiXCR, producing one record per CDR3 protein. This table has 480,000 or so distinct CDR3 sequences, over 35% appearing once. On this clonotype: What it recognizes is unknown.

Germline V gene data show CDR1 as WSHSY and CDR2 as SAAADI. Trimming took 3 bases from V and 9 from J, leaving 17 bases between them. The CDR3 consists of 14 residues. The receptor was derived from an adult woman with Graves' disease, either hyperthyroidism or ophthalmopathy (not recorded which). The sample consisted of peripheral blood or thyroid tissue (not recorded which). The V call is TRBV10-2, the J call TRBJ2-5; no definite D call. The CDR3 DNA is TGCGCCAGCAGTGAACAGACCGAGAATCAGCCCCAGTACTTC. This gives the protein CASSEQTENQPQYF.